Here is one T cell receptor (beta chain) with its context. Data came from immunoSEQ multiplex PCR; TCRdb stores just in-frame clones and leaves some out. Here the sample spans 180,000 or so clones, over 75% being singletons. The CDR3 contains 15 residues. Germline-derived CDR1 and CDR2 are LNHNV and YYDKDF (reference sequence). Trimming took 0 bases from V and 3 from J; bases not matched to a gene: 5. This sample stems from a study of blood T cell repertoires in COVID-19. The TCR was taken from a man aged 45-65 years who had recovered from COVID-19. The rearrangement uses TRBV15 and TRBJ2-7; 7 nucleotides match TRBD2. Material for sequencing was peripheral blood. The CDR3 DNA reads TGTGCCACCAGCAGAGAGAGATCTAGCGGCTACGAGCAGTACTTC. This translates into CATSRERSSGYEQYF.